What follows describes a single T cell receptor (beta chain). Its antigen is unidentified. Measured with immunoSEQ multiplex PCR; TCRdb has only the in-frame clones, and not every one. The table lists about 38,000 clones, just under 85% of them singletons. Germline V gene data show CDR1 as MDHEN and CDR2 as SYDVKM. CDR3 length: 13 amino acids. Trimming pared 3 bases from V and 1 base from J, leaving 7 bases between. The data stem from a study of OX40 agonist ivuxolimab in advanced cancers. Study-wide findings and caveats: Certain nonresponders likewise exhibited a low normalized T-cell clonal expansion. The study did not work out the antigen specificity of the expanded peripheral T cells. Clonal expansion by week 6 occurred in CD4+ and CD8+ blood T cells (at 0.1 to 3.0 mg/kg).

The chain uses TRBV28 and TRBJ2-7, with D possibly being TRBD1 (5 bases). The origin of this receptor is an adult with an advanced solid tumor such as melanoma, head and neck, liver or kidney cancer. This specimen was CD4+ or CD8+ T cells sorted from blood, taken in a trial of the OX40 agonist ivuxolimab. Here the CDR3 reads CASSFRGSYEQYF. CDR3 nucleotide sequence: TGTGCCAGCAGTTTTAGGGGTTCCTACGAGCAGTACTTC.